One T cell receptor (beta chain) is described in this entry. No antigen is known for it. The sample belongs to a study of cytotoxic CD8 clonotypes in ibrutinib-treated CLL. Turning to the study itself: Among patients, about 24 responded partially and 2 completely; 14 then stayed remitted and 12 progressed after median approximately 72 months. Study conclusions and caveats: Progressing and sustained-remission patients had different sampling times.

Only in-frame clones appear in the TCRdb table, and some are missing; sequencing was by immunoSEQ multiplex PCR. The sample records 300,000 to 350,000 clones, around four fifths being singletons. The V and J ends lost 1 base and 5 bases respectively, with 14 bases between them. The CDR3 length is 15 residues. Germline CDR1 reads MDHEN; CDR2 reads SYDVKM. Genomic DNA in a quantity of about 2.1 micrograms was derived from cryopreserved PBMCs for TCR beta libraries. This specimen consisted of PBMCs, obtained before ibrutinib treatment. The rearrangement uses TRBV28 and TRBJ1-1, with TRBD1 as a possible D gene (6 bases). This TCR was recovered from a human donor with chronic lymphocytic leukemia. CDR3: CASSLSQGTGTEAFF. CDR3 DNA sequence: TGTGCCAGCAGTTTATCACAGGGTACCGGAACTGAAGCTTTCTTT.